The 30 T cell receptor beta chains given below trace back to one sample, sequenced in a study of early T cells in non-severe SARS-CoV-2 infection. TCRdb re-called the 5' RACE reads through MiXCR, storing one row per CDR3 protein. The sample has around 84,000 distinct CDR3 sequences, over 10% seen once. Sequencing was performed on whole blood. Source of these receptors: an adult who was a healthcare worker with PCR-confirmed SARS-CoV-2 infection or an uninfected control (not recorded which).

This clonotype was counted at least ten times. The genes are TRBV28 and TRBJ1-6, with D perhaps matching TRBD1 (5 bases). Germline CDR1 MDHEN, CDR2 SYDVKM. The CDR3 consists of 14 residues. V lost 2 bases and J 11 bases, leaving 13 bases between the germline ends. CDR3 sequence (DNA): TGTGCCAGCAGTTTAAATTCAGGGCTGCCACCCCTCCACTTT. This translates into CASSLNSGLPPLHF.

This clonotype was seen a few times. The chain employs TRBV10-2 and TRBJ2-5, with D perhaps TRBD1 or TRBD2 (6 bases each). The CDR3 extends over 14 amino acids. Trimming took 1 base from V and 1 from J, leaving 7 bases between them. Germline V gene sequence: CDR1 WSHSY, CDR2 SAAADI. DNA of the CDR3: TGCGCCAGCAGTGAGTGGGGGGCCCAAGAGACCCAGTACTTC. It yields the protein CASSEWGAQETQYF.

The chain combines TRBV7-6 with TRBJ2-2; TRBD1 or TRBD2 may be the D gene (6 bases each). CDR1 and CDR2 (germline): SGHVS, FNYEAQ. This CDR3 spans 17 amino acids. The V gene lost 5 bases and the J gene lost 3 bases, with 19 bases spanning the gap. The DNA of the CDR3 is TGTGCCAGCAGCCCGATACCGGGGGCGGCGGACACCGGGGAGCTGTTTTTT. It specifies CASSPIPGAADTGELFF. Using reference TRBV7-6 and TRBJ2-2 for the parts outside the CDR3, the full variable domain is GAGVSQSPRYKVTKRGQDVALRCDPISGHVSLYWYRQALGQGPEFLTYFNYEAQQDKSGLPNDRFSAERPEGSISTLTIQRTEQRDSAMYRCASSPIPGAADTGELFFGEGSRLTVL.

This clonotype was detected only a few times. The V call is TRBV28, the J call TRBJ2-4; possible D gene TRBD2, 6 bases. V gave up 5 bases and J gave up 7 bases, with 21 bases separating them. The germline CDR1 and CDR2 sequences are MDHEN and SYDVKM. The CDR3 is made up of 16 amino acids. The CDR3 DNA follows: TGTGCCAGCAGTCCTCCCGGACTAACCGGGGCTAACATTCAGTACTTC. Amino acids: CASSPPGLTGANIQYF.

The rearrangement uses TRBV7-8 and TRBJ2-2, with D possibly matching TRBD1 (5 bases). CDR3 length: 14 amino acids. CDR1 and CDR2 from the germline V gene are SGHVS and FQNEAQ. Trimming shortened V by 6 bases and J by 6 bases, and 14 bases separated the two germline ends. CDR3 in amino acids: CASRQEKFAGELFF. The DNA of the CDR3 is TGTGCCAGCAGACAGGAGAAGTTCGCCGGGGAGCTGTTTTTT.

There are many counts of this clonotype. The chain has TRBV5-1 and TRBJ2-2, with D perhaps matching TRBD1 (6 bases). The CDR3 has 14 amino acids. Germline-derived CDR1 and CDR2 are SGHRS and YFSETQ. The V end was cut by 4 bases, the J end by 7 bases, with 14 bases between. The DNA of the CDR3 is TGCGCCAGCAGCGTACAGGGTGCCGGCGGGGAGCTGTTTTTT. Protein: CASSVQGAGGELFF.

This clonotype was seen ten or more times. This chain uses TRBV20-1 with TRBJ2-1; 7 bases match TRBD2. With V trimmed by 3 bases and J by 9 bases, 8 bases remained unmatched. Germline V gene lookup returns CDR1 DFQATT and CDR2 SNEGSKA (reference sequence). This CDR3 contains 13 residues. CDR3 nucleotides: TGCAGTGCTAGTGGACTAGGAGGAGGTGAGCAGTTCTTC. It is translated as CSASGLGGGEQFF.

Many counts were recorded for this clonotype. CDR3 protein: CSASYGQDNSPLHF. The CDR3 region has the DNA TGCAGTGCTAGTTATGGACAGGATAATTCACCCCTCCACTTT. The J gene is TRBJ1-6, the V gene TRBV20-1; 7 bases fit TRBD1. This CDR3 region has 14 residues. Germline lookup yields CDR1 DFQATT and CDR2 SNEGSKA (reference sequence). V shed 3 bases and J 5 bases; nucleotides not matched to a gene: 4.

The chain links TRBV9 to TRBJ1-1; no clear D gene. The length of the CDR3 is 17 residues. Trimming pared 4 bases from V and 0 bases from J, leaving 19 bases between. The germline V gene has CDR1 SGDLS and CDR2 YYNGEE. This CDR3 reads CASSPGSLRVMNTEAFF. The CDR3 DNA sequence: TGTGCCAGCAGCCCCGGGAGTCTCCGTGTCATGAACACTGAAGCTTTCTTT.

This clonotype occurred many times. The chain carries TRBV6-6 and TRBJ1-2, with 7 bases identical to TRBD1. Germline V CDR1 and CDR2: MNHNY, SVGAGI (reference sequence). Germline trimming cut 6 bases from V and 8 bases from J; bases unmatched to any gene: 15. The CDR3 runs to 15 residues. The chain's CDR3 is CASSPAGTVGPGYTF. The CDR3 DNA follows: TGTGCCAGCAGCCCCGCCGGGACAGTGGGGCCAGGCTACACCTTC.

The sample holds a few counts of this clonotype. The genes are TRBV2 and TRBJ2-2; maybe TRBD2 (6 bases). Per germline, CDR1 SNHLY and CDR2 FYNNEI. Trimming cost V 7 bases and J 4 bases, with 13 bases left between them. This CDR3 contains 14 residues. CDR3 coding DNA: TGTGCCAGCACGGGACTCCCGGGCACCGGGGAGCTGTTTTTT. It translates to CASTGLPGTGELFF. Together with reference TRBV2 and TRBJ2-2, the CDR3 gives the full variable domain: EPEVTQTPSHQVTQMGQEVILRCVPISNHLYFYWYRQILGQKVEFLVSFYNNEISEKSEIFDDQFSVERPDGSNFTLKIRSTKLEDSAMYFCASTGLPGTGELFFGEGSRLTVL.

This clonotype was picked up many times. The chain uses TRBV30 and TRBJ2-1; D unclear. The length of the CDR3 is 13 residues. Trimming removed 0 bases from V and 4 bases from J, with 7 bases in between. Germline values: CDR1 GTSNPN, CDR2 SVGIG (reference sequence). CDR3 in DNA: TGTGCCTGGAGTGTTGATGGATACAATGAGCAGTTCTTC. It is translated as CAWSVDGYNEQFF.

V and J are TRBV28 and TRBJ2-5; 9 nucleotides align to TRBD2. The CDR3 extends over 13 amino acids. J was trimmed by 0 bases and V by 7 bases; bases with no gene match: 0. CDR1 is MDHEN and CDR2 is SYDVKM in the germline V gene. The CDR3 DNA sequence: TGTGCCAGCAAGCGGGGGGACCAAGAGACCCAGTACTTC. This translates into CASKRGDQETQYF.

V is TRBV7-2 and J is TRBJ2-1, with 8 positions matching TRBD2. Trimming took 5 bases from V and 3 from J; bases not matched to a gene: 6. The CDR3 extends over 15 amino acids. Per germline, CDR1 SGHTA and CDR2 FQGNSA. The CDR3 DNA reads TGTGCCAGCAGCCTATGGAGCGGGAGCTACAATGAGCAGTTCTTC. Amino acids: CASSLWSGSYNEQFF.

V is TRBV7-2 and J is TRBJ2-7; the D is unclear. Germline CDR1 reads SGHTA; CDR2 reads FQGNSA. V lost 3 bases, J lost 2 bases, and 17 bases lay in between. This CDR3 comprises 16 residues. The CDR3 DNA follows: TGTGCCAGCAGCTTTTTGGTCTCGGCTTCTACCTACGAGCAGTACTTC. Protein: CASSFLVSASTYEQYF.

This chain links TRBV20-1 with TRBJ2-7, with 8 bases that match TRBD2. Trimming removed 0 bases from V and 4 bases from J; junction bases left unmatched: 8. Germline V gene data show CDR1 as DFQATT and CDR2 as SNEGSKA (reference sequence). The CDR3 runs 15 residues. The CDR3: CSARDRAGRAYEQYF. CDR3 DNA sequence: TGCAGTGCTAGAGATCGCGCCGGGAGGGCTTACGAGCAGTACTTC.

This clonotype was seen repeatedly, ten times or more. The rearrangement links TRBV29-1 to TRBJ2-6; tentative D call: TRBD2 (5 bases). The V end was cut by 6 bases, the J end by 7 bases, with 13 bases between. The length of the CDR3 is 13 residues. Per germline, CDR1 SQVTM and CDR2 ANQGSEA. Here the CDR3 reads CSVVLTGANVLTF. The CDR3 DNA follows: TGCAGCGTCGTCCTGACGGGAGCCAACGTCCTGACTTTC. Using reference TRBV29-1 and TRBJ2-6 for the parts outside the CDR3, the full variable domain is SAVISQKPSRDICQRGTSLTIQCQVDSQVTMMFWYRQQPGQSLTLIATANQGSEATYESGFVIDKFPISRPNLTFSTLTVSNMSPEDSSIYLCSVVLTGANVLTFGAGSRLTVL.

The genes are TRBV7-6 and TRBJ1-1; TRBD1 matches 7 bases. Germline V CDR1 and CDR2: SGHVS, FNYEAQ. V shed 5 bases and J 7 bases; nucleotides not matched to a gene: 7. The CDR3 loop spans 13 amino acids. CDR3 region: CASSRTGPNEAFF. CDR3 DNA: TGTGCCAGCAGCAGGACAGGCCCTAATGAAGCTTTCTTT.

The sample holds many counts of this clonotype. DNA of the CDR3: TGTGCCAGCAGTTTATCAGCCCACAAGACAGGGGAAGGCTACACCTTC. Translating it yields CASSLSAHKTGEGYTF. The chain has TRBV28 and TRBJ1-2; 8 nucleotides align to TRBD1. Germline values: CDR1 MDHEN, CDR2 SYDVKM. The CDR3 is 16 amino acids. The junction had 12 bases not matched to a gene; V was cut back by 1 base and J by 8 bases.

In this sample, this clonotype turned up a few times. V and J are TRBV3-1 and TRBJ1-4, with no clear D. Germline values: CDR1 LGHDT, CDR2 YNNKEL (reference sequence). This CDR3 has 14 residues. V lost 1 base and J 7 bases, leaving 10 bases between the germline ends. The DNA of the CDR3 is TGTGCCAGCAGCCAAGGTTGGACGGGTGAAAAACTGTTTTTT. Translated: CASSQGWTGEKLFF.

This clonotype showed up just a few times. The V gene is TRBV12-3 or TRBV12-4, the J gene TRBJ2-2, with 8 positions matching TRBD1. After removal of 6 bases from V and 2 bases from J, the junction contained 5 bases not matched to a gene. This CDR3 contains 15 residues. The chain's CDR3 is CASRETGGNTGELFF. DNA for the CDR3: TGTGCCAGCAGGGAAACAGGGGGAAACACCGGGGAGCTGTTTTTT.

This sequence joins TRBV11-2 and TRBJ2-3; D is undetermined. Trimming took 6 bases from V and 2 from J, leaving 9 bases between them. Germline V lookup: CDR1 SGHAT, CDR2 FQNNGV. The CDR3 has 13 residues. DNA for the CDR3: TGTGCCAGCAGACTGAGACCCACAGATACGCAGTATTTT. As protein: CASRLRPTDTQYF. The full variable domain, with the rest looked up from reference TRBV11-2 and TRBJ2-3, is EAGVAQSPRYKIIEKRQSVAFWCNPISGHATLYWYQQILGQGPKLLIQFQNNGVVDDSQLPKDRFSAERLKGVDSTLKIQPAKLEDSAVYLCASRLRPTDTQYFGPGTRLTVL.

The chain carries TRBV12-5 and TRBJ1-2; D perhaps matches TRBD1 (6 bases). Trimming pared 5 bases from V and 7 bases from J, leaving 17 bases between. CDR1 and CDR2 from the germline V gene are LGHNT and FRNRAP. The CDR3 is 14 amino acids. This CDR3 reads CASGTDRRAFGYTF. The CDR3 nucleotides are TGTGCTAGTGGTACCGACAGGAGGGCGTTTGGCTACACCTTC.

This clonotype was observed a few times. The chain links TRBV24-1 to TRBJ2-1; D not certain. This CDR3 is built from 15 residues. Between the trimmed V and J ends, which lost 4 bases and 5 bases, there was a span of 14 bases. The germline gives CDR1 KGHDR, CDR2 SFDVKD. CDR3 loop: CATSDPNWRHNEQFF. The CDR3 DNA reads TGTGCCACCAGTGACCCCAATTGGCGTCACAATGAGCAGTTCTTC.

This clonotype was seen many times. This sequence joins TRBV24-1 and TRBJ2-7, with TRBD2 matching over 8 bases. V lost 3 bases to trimming and J lost 4 bases; unmatched junction nucleotides: 4. The CDR3 runs to 14 residues. Germline values: CDR1 KGHDR, CDR2 SFDVKD. The CDR3 is CATSDPRGGYEQYF. As DNA, the CDR3 is TGTGCCACCAGTGATCCCCGCGGGGGGTACGAGCAGTACTTC.

J is TRBJ2-3 and V is TRBV5-6, with D possibly matching TRBD2 (6 bases). Germline V lookup: CDR1 SGHDT, CDR2 YYEEEE. V dropped 1 base and J dropped 4 bases, with 13 bases sitting between them. CDR3 length: 15 amino acids. The CDR3 is CASSLSGGISDTQYF. The CDR3 DNA follows: TGTGCCAGCAGCTTGTCTGGCGGGATATCAGATACGCAGTATTTT.

This clonotype was seen ten or more times. V gene TRBV14 combines with J gene TRBJ2-3; 7 bases match TRBD2. The ends lost 0 bases at V and 0 bases at J; junction bases unmatched: 3. From germline, CDR1 is SGHDN and CDR2 FVKESK. CDR3 length: 16 residues. CDR3 DNA: TGTGCCAGCAGCCAAGAAAGGCGGGGGAGCACAGATACGCAGTATTTT. Translating gives CASSQERRGSTDTQYF.

This clonotype was recorded many times. The chain carries TRBV7-9 and TRBJ1-3; no definite D call. CDR3 length: 15 residues. V was pared by 6 bases and J by 0 bases, with 12 bases between. Germline CDR1 and CDR2: SEHNR and FQNEAQ (reference sequence). The CDR3 spells CASSLGTDSGNTIYF. Written as DNA, the CDR3 is TGTGCCAGCAGTTTGGGAACGGACTCTGGAAACACCATATATTTT.

V and J are TRBV28 and TRBJ2-3; 7 bases agree with TRBD1. Germline CDR1 MDHEN, CDR2 SYDVKM. CDR3 length equals 15 residues. Trimming took 6 bases from V and 1 from J; bases not matched to a gene: 7. CDR3 in DNA: TGTGCCAGCAGACTTGACAGGGCCCGCACAGATACGCAGTATTTT. Its translation is CASRLDRARTDTQYF.

This chain joins TRBV10-3 and TRBJ2-3; TRBD1 agrees at 7 bases. The CDR3 spans 15 residues. From germline, CDR1 is ENHRY and CDR2 SYGVKD. Trimming took 10 bases from V and 0 from J; bases not matched to a gene: 10. CDR3: CANRQGDTSTDTQYF. The CDR3 coding sequence is TGTGCCAACCGACAGGGCGATACTAGCACAGATACGCAGTATTTT.